This T cell receptor beta chain was profiled in a study of technical replicates of blood from a handful of donors (dated by TCRdb to about 2017). Taken from cysteine to phenylalanine, the CDR3 has 14 residues. The CDR3 DNA has 42 bases and is translated from base 1. Here V drops 8 bases and J drops 2 bases, and the junction holds 7 bases not matched to any gene. Via the germline V gene, CDR1 is MDHEN and CDR2 SYDVKM. Library creation used the immunoSEQ multiplex PCR assay. This is the immuneACCESS table as TCRdb keeps it, with only in-frame sequences that have V and J called. A part of the clones is gone; compared with another copy, unresolved V genes explain less than half, and the rest is unexplained. In this sample the table shows 70,000 to 85,000 clones, nearly 97% of which occur a single time. Roughly 0.24% of the sample is in the top ten clones. To note about this clone: The antigen this receptor binds is unknown. No base-level quality is on record; no much larger clone is a single base apart.

The rearrangement joined TRBV28 to TRBJ2-7, with 9 bases aligning to TRBD1. The specimen sequenced was T cells isolated from PBMCs. This clonotype was sampled from a human donor in good health. The nucleotide sequence is given as TGTGCCAGCTATCCGGGACAGGGTACCTACGAGCAGTACTTC. It translates as CASYPGQGTYEQYF.